This TCR beta chain was captured by sequencing in a study of human T cells and chemical hapten exposure. About the study: Patients got weekly scalp diphenylcyclopropenone doses over the approximately 23-week study. Small volume differences among pooled libraries mainly caused per-sample TCR yield variation.

This clonotype was found a few times. Original processing methods: Sample TCR totals centred on a median of approximately 96,000, ranging roughly 20,000 to 700,000. MiXCR was run by TCRdb on the RACE reads, yielding one entry per CDR3 protein. These V and J calls originate from TCRdb's pipeline instead of the authors' own analysis. Among about 380,000 distinct CDR3 sequences listed, 4.8% were seen once. Germline V gives CDR1 LGHNA, CDR2 YNFKEQ. This CDR3 comprises 14 residues. Trimming took off 0 bases at V and 4 bases at J, with 6 bases between the two ends. Time point meaning: patch test 1, 2 weeks after DPC sensitization. Treatment specified: therapeutic diphenylcyclopropenone sensitization with weekly scalp DPC.

The sequencing used whole blood, collected in connection with sensitization to the hapten diphenylcyclopropenone (DPC). The source is a woman in her forties or fifties with alopecia areata. Some clones in this sample may be carry-over from other donors' samples. The V gene is TRBV4-2, the J gene TRBJ1-4, with D hard to call. The CDR3 region has the DNA TGTGCCAGCAGCCAAGAGGGCGTTAATGAAAAACTGTTTTTT. Amino acid sequence: CASSQEGVNEKLFF.